This T cell receptor beta chain is from a study of T-cell reconstitution after alpha-beta-depleted transplantation in children. Unique molecular identifiers were built into the TCRbeta library. TCRdb fed the PCR reads into MiXCR, producing one record per CDR3 protein. This sample has around 580,000 distinct CDR3 sequences, with 23% found just once. V lost 6 bases to trimming and J lost 1 base, with 13 bases between them. This CDR3 is 14 amino acids long. CDR1 and CDR2 (germline): SGHRS, YFSETQ. The specimen was PBMCs, mostly from graft donor cells, collected 360 days after TCRalphabeta/CD19-depleted stem cell transplant. The receptor's source is a boy younger than two who had a stem cell transplant for acute myeloid leukemia, so the T cells may come from the graft donor. The chain uses TRBV5-1 and TRBJ1-2; D is unresolved. CDR3 amino acids: CASKTGAVNYGYTF. The CDR3 DNA reads TGCGCCAGCAAAACTGGAGCTGTTAACTATGGCTACACCTTC.